Following are 14 T cell receptor beta chains from one sample sequenced in a study of blood T cell repertoires in COVID-19. The protocol was immunoSEQ multiplex PCR, while the TCRdb copy is restricted to in-frame clones and leaves out a portion. The sample lists tens of thousands of clones; around 79% were seen once. Sample: peripheral blood. The receptors originated from a man between 65 and 80 years old with active or convalescent COVID-19.

The rearrangement joins TRBV5-5 to TRBJ1-1; 9 nucleotides agree with TRBD1. V shed 1 base, J shed 6 bases, and the junction held 7 bases outside the gene matches. Germline values: CDR1 SGHKS, CDR2 YYEKEE (reference sequence). This CDR3 has 15 residues. CDR3 loop: CASSLWDRDGAEAFF. The CDR3 coding sequence is TGTGCCAGCAGCTTGTGGGACAGGGACGGCGCTGAAGCTTTCTTT.

The chain combines TRBV20-1 with TRBJ1-1; D is undetermined. The V gene lost 6 bases and the J gene lost 1 base, with 6 bases spanning the gap. The CDR3 length is 11 residues. The germline CDR1 and CDR2 sequences are DFQATT and SNEGSKA (reference sequence). The CDR3 reads CSAQQNTEAFF. The CDR3 DNA follows: TGCAGTGCACAACAGAACACTGAAGCTTTCTTT.

J is TRBJ2-1 and V is TRBV4-1; 9 nucleotides match TRBD2. Germline V gene lookup returns CDR1 MGHRA and CDR2 YSYEKL. CDR3 length: 19 residues. Trimming cost V 1 base and J 4 bases; bases outside gene matches: 14. The CDR3 is CASSQAALLAGKGYNEQFF. The CDR3 DNA is TGCGCCAGCAGCCAAGCCGCCTTGCTAGCGGGAAAGGGGTACAATGAGCAGTTCTTC.

The V gene is TRBV3-1 (or the pseudogene TRBV3-2), the J gene TRBJ1-2; D gene unclear. The length of the CDR3 is 13 residues. Germline V gene sequence: CDR1 LGHDT, CDR2 YNNKEL (reference sequence). Trimming pared 4 bases from V and 1 base from J, leaving 7 bases between. The CDR3 DNA sequence: TGTGCCAGCAGCCCCGGTTTTAACTATGGCTACACCTTC. This encodes CASSPGFNYGYTF.

J is TRBJ2-1 and V is TRBV27; the match to TRBD2 covers 10 bases. The CDR3 is 16 amino acids. From germline, CDR1 is MNHEY and CDR2 SMNVEV (reference sequence). J lost 4 bases, V lost 7 bases, and 10 bases had no gene match. CDR3 in amino acids: CASTPAVLAGYNEQFF. For the CDR3, the DNA is TGTGCCAGCACCCCCGCGGTACTAGCGGGGTACAATGAGCAGTTCTTC.

V usage is TRBV7-2 and J usage is TRBJ1-2, with TRBD1 as a possible D gene (6 bases). The germline V gene encodes CDR1 SGHTA and CDR2 FQGNSA. V was cut by 7 bases and J by 4 bases, with 22 bases left in between. The CDR3 is 16 amino acids. This CDR3 is CASTTDLLTGAYGYTF. CDR3 nucleotide sequence: TGTGCCAGCACCACGGATCTTTTGACAGGAGCCTATGGCTACACCTTC.

V gene TRBV10-3 combines with J gene TRBJ1-4, with 7 bases lining up with TRBD1. Germline V lookup: CDR1 ENHRY, CDR2 SYGVKD. The trim removed 4 bases at V and 1 base at J, leaving 6 bases unmatched. The CDR3 is made up of 16 amino acids. CDR3 nucleotides: TGTGCCATCAGTGCAAGACAGGGAGGAACTAATGAAAAACTGTTTTTT. Encoded protein: CAISARQGGTNEKLFF.

This chain uses TRBV19 with TRBJ2-7; the match to TRBD1 covers 9 bases. This CDR3 spans 15 amino acids. The V segment lost 2 bases and the J segment 5 bases; nucleotides outside the gene matches: 7. The germline gives CDR1 LNHDA, CDR2 SQIVND (reference sequence). CDR3 region: CASSIYGTGSDEQYF. DNA of the CDR3: TGTGCCAGTAGTATATACGGGACAGGGTCGGACGAGCAGTACTTC.

The genes are TRBV28 and TRBJ1-5; 10 positions match TRBD1. Germline CDR1 MDHEN, CDR2 SYDVKM. Trimming removed 6 bases from V and 6 bases from J; junction bases left unmatched: 5. The CDR3 is 14 amino acids. CDR3 nucleotide sequence: TGTGCCAGCAGGGGACAGGGGACGGTTCAGCCCCAGCATTTT. It translates to CASRGQGTVQPQHF.

V is TRBV11-2 and J is TRBJ1-5; a possible D gene is TRBD1 (6 bases). Trimming left V 4 bases short and J 4 bases short, with 11 bases between. The germline V gene encodes CDR1 SGHAT and CDR2 FQNNGV. This CDR3 comprises 14 residues. The CDR3, as DNA: TGTGCCAGCAGCTCAACGCAGGGGAATCAGCCCCAGCATTTT. Amino acid sequence: CASSSTQGNQPQHF.

The chain joins TRBV7-9 to TRBJ2-3; D is unresolved. The CDR3 length is 14 residues. V lost 5 bases to trimming and J lost 4 bases, with 13 bases between them. Germline loops: CDR1 SEHNR, CDR2 FQNEAQ (reference sequence). This chain's CDR3 is CASSQRRYPDTQYF. The DNA of the CDR3 is TGTGCCAGCAGCCAACGTCGGTATCCAGATACGCAGTATTTT.

The J gene is TRBJ2-1, the V gene TRBV24-1; D unclear. CDR1 and CDR2 from the germline V gene are KGHDR and SFDVKD. This CDR3 has 14 amino acids. V lost 6 bases and J 0 bases, leaving 8 bases between the germline ends. The CDR3 protein is CATSSGLSYNEQFF. CDR3 nucleotide sequence: TGTGCCACCAGTAGTGGGCTCTCCTACAATGAGCAGTTCTTC.

The rearrangement links TRBV5-4 to TRBJ2-4, with D perhaps matching TRBD2 (6 bases). The V end was cut by 1 base, the J end by 4 bases, with 9 bases between. The germline V gene has CDR1 SGHNT and CDR2 YYREEE (reference sequence). There are 14 residues in the CDR3. CDR3 sequence reads: CASSLIGGKNIQYF. CDR3 in DNA: TGTGCCAGCAGCTTGATTGGAGGGAAAAACATTCAGTACTTC.

The chain couples TRBV6-5 to TRBJ1-6, with 7 bases fitting TRBD1. Germline CDR1 and CDR2: MNHEY and SVGAGI. V gave up 5 bases and J gave up 5 bases; unmatched junction bases: 3. This CDR3 is built from 14 residues. DNA of the CDR3: TGTGCCAGCAGTCGGGACAGCCATAATTCACCCCTCCACTTT. Its translation is CASSRDSHNSPLHF.